This is a list of T cell receptor beta chains from one sample in a study of monozygotic twins with inflammatory bowel disease. TCRdb processed the 5' RACE reads again and assigns one entry to each CDR3 protein, with no DNA. The table lists about 160,000 distinct CDR3 sequences. Sequenced material: blood. Every receptor here comes from a human donor with ulcerative colitis or Crohn's disease, or a healthy co-twin of an affected twin (not recorded which). The CDR3 runs from the conserved cysteine through the conserved F or W.

TRBJ2-3 TRBV10-2 CASMSVSDTQYF
TRBJ2-3 TRBV12-3/TRBV12-4 CGSSFGGVTDTQYF
TRBJ2-7 TRBV14 CASSQTAYEQYF
TRBJ2-7 TRBV15 CATSRDVSAEAYEQYF
TRBJ2-1 TRBV6-5 CASSLSTFSAWQGINEQFF
TRBJ2-2 TRBV4-1 CASSQGGGELFF
TRBJ1-2 TRBV12-3/TRBV12-4 CASSLGSALNYGYTF
TRBJ2-7 TRBV7-2 CASSRAGGPNEQYF
TRBJ1-6 TRBV4-2 CASSQESGGPNSPLHF
TRBJ1-6 TRBV6-5 CASSRKGNTNSPLHF
TRBJ2-2 TRBV7-6 CASSSGTWNTGELFF
TRBJ1-5 TRBV12-3/TRBV12-4 CASSPTRTSNQPQHF
TRBJ2-1 TRBV10-3 CANGQGGYNEQFF
TRBJ2-3 TRBV27 CASSSLGGTDTQYF
TRBJ1-6 TRBV6-5 CASSSDSGYSPLHF
TRBJ1-1 TRBV19 CATRDGLNTEAFF
TRBJ2-5 TRBV15 CATSREGKGGPETQYF
TRBJ2-7 TRBV6-6 CASSLDRGVREQYF
TRBJ1-5 TRBV6-1 CASSPRQGESNQPQHF
TRBJ2-7 TRBV3-1 CASSQAPGASYEQYF
TRBJ2-4 TRBV28 CASSLWAKNMQYF
TRBJ2-5 TRBV5-1 CASSQDRVAQETQYF
TRBJ1-5 TRBV20-1 CSATQGSYQPQHF
TRBJ2-5 TRBV12-3/TRBV12-4 CASRPAGQGQATQYF
TRBJ2-3 TRBV5-4 CASSFPGGADTQYF
TRBJ2-7 TRBV28 CASRRSSYEQYF
TRBJ1-4 TRBV20-1 CSARDNQREKLFF
TRBJ2-3 TRBV7-6 CASSRPSGGEDTQYF
TRBJ2-2 TRBV7-2 CASSSVSGRNTGELFF
TRBJ2-4 TRBV11-3 CASTLPWSLLAKNIQYF
TRBJ2-7 TRBV7-9 CASSPTGGLYEQYF
TRBJ2-5 TRBV18 CASSRPGQLETQYF
TRBJ1-4 TRBV12-3/TRBV12-4 CASTLTGTDEKLFF
TRBJ1-2 TRBV5-1 CASSLPPEGSYTF
TRBJ2-5 TRBV4-1 CASSQVRESQETQYF
TRBJ2-2 TRBV5-1 CASSLTGNTGELFF
TRBJ1-3 TRBV5-1 CASSPNSGSGNTIYF
TRBJ2-7 TRBV18 CASSPRAGVDYEQYF
TRBJ2-2 TRBV7-9 CASSLVTSTGELFF
TRBJ2-7 TRBV5-1 CASSLRGEGYEQYF
TRBJ2-2 TRBV9 CASSAPPQGSGSYAGELFF
TRBJ2-1 TRBV12-3/TRBV12-4 CASSLSGSYNEQFF
TRBJ2-5 TRBV6-1 CVSSGLFQETQYF
TRBJ2-7 TRBV6-2/TRBV6-3 CASSPNRGPYSYEQYF
TRBJ2-1 TRBV29-1 CSVRGQGELYNEQFF
TRBJ2-7 TRBV6-1 CASSGLAGEYEQYF
TRBJ2-1 TRBV7-2 CASSVRDGNEQFF
TRBJ2-7 TRBV6-2/TRBV6-3 CASSYWGGKTTEQYF
TRBJ2-3 TRBV5-1 CASSLDYTDTQYF
TRBJ1-1 TRBV20-1 CSASTGVNTEAFF
TRBJ2-3 TRBV5-4 CASSVGQRGVSTDTQYF
TRBJ1-1 TRBV3-1 CASSLRDTNTEAFF
TRBJ2-4 TRBV7-9 CASSLMGPKNIQYF
TRBJ2-1 TRBV20-1 CSALPLAGGFNEQFF
TRBJ2-3 TRBV5-1 CASSWDRETDTQYF